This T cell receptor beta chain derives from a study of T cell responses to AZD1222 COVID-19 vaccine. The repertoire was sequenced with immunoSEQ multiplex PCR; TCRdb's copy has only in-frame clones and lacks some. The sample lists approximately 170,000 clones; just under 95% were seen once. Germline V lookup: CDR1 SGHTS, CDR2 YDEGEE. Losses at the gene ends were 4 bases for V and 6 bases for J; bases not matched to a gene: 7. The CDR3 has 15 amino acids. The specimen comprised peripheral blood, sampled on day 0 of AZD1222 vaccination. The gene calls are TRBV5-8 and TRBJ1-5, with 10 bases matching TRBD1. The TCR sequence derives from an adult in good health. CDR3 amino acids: CASSHDRGRGQPQHF. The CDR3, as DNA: TGTGCCAGCAGCCATGACAGGGGGCGCGGTCAGCCCCAGCATTTT.